This TCR beta chain derives from a study of shared clonotypes between healthy human individuals. On the study more broadly: There were three CD4 naive, three CD4 memory, two CD8 naive and one CD8 memory plates per donor.

General observations from the study: Generally, estimated richness proved larger in naive subsets than it did in memory subsets.

Authors' analysis steps: ImmunoSEQ gave junction-only sequences without quality scores, so filtering differed. Generated by immunoSEQ multiplex PCR, the TCRdb table keeps only in-frame clones and is missing some. For V, J and clone size, that table is used; D and trimming come from the DNA. The sample has about 330,000 clones, less than 85% seen once; the top ten hold approximately 10%. Trimming removed 5 bases from V and 0 bases from J; junction bases left unmatched: 10. This CDR3 is 17 amino acids long. Germline V gene sequence: CDR1 SGHAT, CDR2 FQNNGV. Points on this clone: Antigen specificity is unknown.

The sequencing sample was made of memory CD4+ T cells sorted from blood. Subset here: CD45RA-negative fraction. The chain recombines TRBV11-2 with TRBJ2-4; 7 bases are a match to TRBD1. This sequence was found in a man younger than 40 in good health. In DNA form, the CDR3 reads TGTGCCAGCAGCACCCGGACAGGCCCTATAGCCAAAAACATTCAGTACTTC. Residues: CASSTRTGPIAKNIQYF. Complete variable domain (other parts from reference TRBV11-2 and TRBJ2-4): EAGVAQSPRYKIIEKRQSVAFWCNPISGHATLYWYQQILGQGPKLLIQFQNNGVVDDSQLPKDRFSAERLKGVDSTLKIQPAKLEDSAVYLCASSTRTGPIAKNIQYFGAGTRLSVL.